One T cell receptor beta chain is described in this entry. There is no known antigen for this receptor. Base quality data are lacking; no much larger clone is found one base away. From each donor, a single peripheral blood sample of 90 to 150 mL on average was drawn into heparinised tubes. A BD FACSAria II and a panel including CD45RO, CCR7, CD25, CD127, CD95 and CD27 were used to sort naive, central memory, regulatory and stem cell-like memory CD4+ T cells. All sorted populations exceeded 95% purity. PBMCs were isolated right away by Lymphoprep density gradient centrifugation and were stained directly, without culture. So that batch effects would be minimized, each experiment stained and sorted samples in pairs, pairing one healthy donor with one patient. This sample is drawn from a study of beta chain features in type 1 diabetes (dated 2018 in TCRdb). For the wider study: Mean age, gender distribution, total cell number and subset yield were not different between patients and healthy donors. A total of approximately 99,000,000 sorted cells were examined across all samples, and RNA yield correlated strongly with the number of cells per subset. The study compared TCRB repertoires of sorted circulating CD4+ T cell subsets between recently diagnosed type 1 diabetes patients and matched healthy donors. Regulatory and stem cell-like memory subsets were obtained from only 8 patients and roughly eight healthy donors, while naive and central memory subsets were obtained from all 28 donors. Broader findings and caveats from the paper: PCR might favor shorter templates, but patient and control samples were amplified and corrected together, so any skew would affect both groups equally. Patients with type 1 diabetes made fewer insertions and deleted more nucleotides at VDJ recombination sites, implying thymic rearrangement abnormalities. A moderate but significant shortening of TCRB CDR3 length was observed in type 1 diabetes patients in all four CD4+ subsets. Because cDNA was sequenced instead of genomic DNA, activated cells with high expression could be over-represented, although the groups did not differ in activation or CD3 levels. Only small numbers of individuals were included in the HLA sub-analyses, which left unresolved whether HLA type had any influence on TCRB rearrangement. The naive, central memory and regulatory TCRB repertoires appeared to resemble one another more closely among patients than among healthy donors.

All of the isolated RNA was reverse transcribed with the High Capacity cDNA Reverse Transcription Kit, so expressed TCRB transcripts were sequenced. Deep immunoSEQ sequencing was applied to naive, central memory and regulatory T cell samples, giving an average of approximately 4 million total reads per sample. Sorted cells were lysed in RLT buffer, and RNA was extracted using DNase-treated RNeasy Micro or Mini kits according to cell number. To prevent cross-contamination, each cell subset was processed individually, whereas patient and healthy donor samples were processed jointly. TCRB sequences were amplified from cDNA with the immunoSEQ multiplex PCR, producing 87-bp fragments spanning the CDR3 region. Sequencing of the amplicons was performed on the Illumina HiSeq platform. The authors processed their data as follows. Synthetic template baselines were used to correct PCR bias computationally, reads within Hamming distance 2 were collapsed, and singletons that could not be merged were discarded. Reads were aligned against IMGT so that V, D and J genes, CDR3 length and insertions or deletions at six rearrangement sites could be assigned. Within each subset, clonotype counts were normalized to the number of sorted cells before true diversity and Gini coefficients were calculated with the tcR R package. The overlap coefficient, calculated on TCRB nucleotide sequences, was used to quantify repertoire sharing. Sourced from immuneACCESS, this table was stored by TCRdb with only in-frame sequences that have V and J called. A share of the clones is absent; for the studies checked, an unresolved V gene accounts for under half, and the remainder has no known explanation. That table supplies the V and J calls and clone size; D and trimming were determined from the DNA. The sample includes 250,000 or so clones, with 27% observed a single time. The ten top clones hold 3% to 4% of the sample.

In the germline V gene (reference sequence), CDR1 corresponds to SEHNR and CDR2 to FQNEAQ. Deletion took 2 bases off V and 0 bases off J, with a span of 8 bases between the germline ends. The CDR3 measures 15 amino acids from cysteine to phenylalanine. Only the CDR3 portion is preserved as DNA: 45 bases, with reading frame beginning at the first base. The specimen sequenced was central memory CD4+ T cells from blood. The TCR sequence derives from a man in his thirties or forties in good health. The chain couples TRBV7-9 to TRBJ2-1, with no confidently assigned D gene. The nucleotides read TGTGCCAGCAGCTTAACAGAGAGCTCCTACAATGAGCAGTTCTTC. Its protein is CASSLTESSYNEQFF.